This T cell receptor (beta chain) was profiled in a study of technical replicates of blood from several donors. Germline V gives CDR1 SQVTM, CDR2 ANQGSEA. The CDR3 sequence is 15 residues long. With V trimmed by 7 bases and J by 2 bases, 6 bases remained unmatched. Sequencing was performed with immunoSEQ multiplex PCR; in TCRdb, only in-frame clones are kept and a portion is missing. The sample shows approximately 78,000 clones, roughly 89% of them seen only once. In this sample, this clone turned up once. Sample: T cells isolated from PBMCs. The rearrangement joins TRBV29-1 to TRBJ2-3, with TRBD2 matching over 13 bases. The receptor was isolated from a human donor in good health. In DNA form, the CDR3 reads TGCAGCGCAAGACTAGCGGGGGGTTTCACAGATACGCAGTATTTT. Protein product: CSARLAGGFTDTQYF.